This TCR beta chain was obtained from a study of glioma-infiltrating T cells. In germline, CDR1 is MNHEY, CDR2 SVGEGT. V was trimmed by 5 bases and J by 5 bases, leaving 7 bases between them. This CDR3 contains 11 residues. As for this clonotype: The antigen is unknown.

Study-level points and caveats: Tissue and blood shared very few CDR3 sequences. Tissue-blood divergence was below expectation in non-neoplastic patients, above in gliomas.

TCR alpha and beta CDR3 regions were amplified from RNA using iRepertoire nested multiplex PCR. Tissue mRNA or PBMC total RNA, roughly 100-400 ng, went into one-step reverse transcription and amplification. TCRdb used MiXCR to reprocess the multiplex PCR reads, holding one entry per CDR3 protein. The sample lists around 190,000 distinct CDR3 sequences; around 32% were seen once. This receptor was identified in a human donor with low-grade glioma or glioblastoma, undergoing nonglioma brain surgery, or in good health (not recorded which). V is TRBV6-2 or TRBV6-3 and J is TRBJ2-7; D is possibly TRBD1 (6 bases). The sequenced sample was glioma tissue, nonneoplastic brain tissue, or PBMCs (not recorded which). For the CDR3, the DNA is TGTGCCAGCAGTAACAGGGACGAGCAGTACTTC. This encodes CASSNRDEQYF.